These 6 T cell receptor beta chains came from one sample sequenced in a study of graft-versus-host responses after intestinal transplantation listed by TCRdb under 2021. The receptor library was made with the immunoSEQ multiplex PCR assay. The immuneACCESS repertoire file appears here via TCRdb, limited to in-frame rearrangements. These files lack a portion of the clones; in checked studies, under half of the deficit traces to unresolved V genes, and the cause of the others is not known. This sample comprises some 11,000 clones, over 70% of them detected only once. Jointly, the top ten make up 50% of the sample. The input for sequencing was PBMCs, taken about 130 days after transplant. These TCRs come from a human patient who received an intestinal transplant, so some T cells may come from the graft donor.

The chain links TRBV30 to TRBJ2-7, with D possibly TRBD2 on 7 matching bases. This CDR3 has 13 residues. Trimming took off 1 base at V and 7 bases at J, with 14 bases between the two ends. Germline V lookup: CDR1 GTSNPN, CDR2 SVGIG (reference sequence). The CDR3 DNA is TGTGCCTGGAGTGAACAACAGGGAGGGGAGCAGTACTTC. Protein sequence: CAWSEQQGGEQYF.

For this clone: The junction departs from germline at one end; a sequencing error may be responsible. This chain connects TRBV18 to TRBJ2-5; D is perhaps TRBD2 (6 bases). The CDR3 has 14 amino acids. Germline lookup yields CDR1 KGHSH and CDR2 LQKENI. The CDR3 DNA follows: TGTGCCAGCCCACCACCGGTCCGGAGGGCGACCCAGTACTTC. This gives the protein CASPPPVRRATQYF.

The CDR3: CASRGAIQGATDTQYF. The CDR3 region has the DNA TGCGCCAGCAGAGGGGCGATACAGGGGGCCACAGATACGCAGTATTTT. The chain couples TRBV5-1 to TRBJ2-3; TRBD1 matches 9 bases. From germline, CDR1 is SGHRS and CDR2 YFSETQ. The CDR3 has 16 residues. V shed 5 bases and J 2 bases; nucleotides not matched to a gene: 9.

This chain uses TRBV4-1 with TRBJ2-5; the match to TRBD2 covers 7 bases. The CDR3 runs to 15 residues. Germline lookup yields CDR1 MGHRA and CDR2 YSYEKL. V lost 4 bases, J lost 2 bases, and 7 bases stayed unmatched. CDR3 bases: TGCGCCAGCAGCCCCTGGGAGGGGCGGCAAGAGACCCAGTACTTC. Its protein is CASSPWEGRQETQYF.

The V call is TRBV12-1, the J call TRBJ2-5; the table's D call, TRBD2, has no DNA check behind it. TRBV12-1 is shown as a pseudogene. This CDR3 has 14 amino acids. The CDR3 protein is CASSPKAGKETQYF. DNA of the CDR3: TGTGCCAGCAGCCCCAAAGCGGGAAAAGAGACCCAGTACTTC.

The rearrangement uses TRBV9 and TRBJ1-3, with unresolved D. The germline CDR1 and CDR2 sequences are SGDLS and YYNGEE. The V end lost 1 base, the J end lost 3 bases, and 2 bases lay between the germline ends. There are 12 residues in the CDR3. The CDR3 is CASSVSGNTIYF. The DNA of the CDR3 is TGTGCCAGCAGCGTAAGTGGAAACACCATATATTTT.